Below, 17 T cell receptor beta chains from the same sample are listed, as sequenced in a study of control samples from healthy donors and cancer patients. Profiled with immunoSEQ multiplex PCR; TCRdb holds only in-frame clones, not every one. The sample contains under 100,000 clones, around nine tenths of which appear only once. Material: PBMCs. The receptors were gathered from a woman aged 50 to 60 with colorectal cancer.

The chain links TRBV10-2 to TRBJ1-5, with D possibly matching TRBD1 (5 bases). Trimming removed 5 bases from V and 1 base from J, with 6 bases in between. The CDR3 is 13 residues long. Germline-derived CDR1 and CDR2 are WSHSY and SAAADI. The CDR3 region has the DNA TGCGCCAGCAGTCAGGGCAGCAATCAGCCCCAGCATTTT. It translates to CASSQGSNQPQHF.

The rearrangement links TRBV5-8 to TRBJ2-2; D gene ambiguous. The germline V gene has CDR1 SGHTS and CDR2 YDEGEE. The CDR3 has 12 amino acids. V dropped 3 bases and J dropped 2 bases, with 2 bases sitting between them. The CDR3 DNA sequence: TGTGCCAGCAGCTCAAACACCGGGGAGCTGTTTTTT. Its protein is CASSSNTGELFF.

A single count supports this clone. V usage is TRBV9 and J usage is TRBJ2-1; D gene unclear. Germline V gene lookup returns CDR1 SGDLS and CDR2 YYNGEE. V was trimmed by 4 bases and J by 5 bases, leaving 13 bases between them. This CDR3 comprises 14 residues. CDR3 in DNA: TGTGCCAGCAGCTCCGGAAGTGGCCACAATGAGCAGTTCTTC. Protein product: CASSSGSGHNEQFF.

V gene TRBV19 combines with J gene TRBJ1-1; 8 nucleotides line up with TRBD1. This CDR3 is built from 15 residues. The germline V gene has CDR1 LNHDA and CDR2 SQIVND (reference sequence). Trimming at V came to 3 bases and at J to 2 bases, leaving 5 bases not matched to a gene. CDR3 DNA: TGTGCCAGTAGTATCTACTCAGGGGGCAACACTGAAGCTTTCTTT. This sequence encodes CASSIYSGGNTEAFF.

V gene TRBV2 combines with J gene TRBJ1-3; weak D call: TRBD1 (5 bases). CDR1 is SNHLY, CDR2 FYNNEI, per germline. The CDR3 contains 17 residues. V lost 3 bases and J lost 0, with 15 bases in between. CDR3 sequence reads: CASSEDLGAGSGNTIYF. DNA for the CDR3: TGTGCCAGCAGTGAGGATTTAGGGGCCGGCTCTGGAAACACCATATATTTT.

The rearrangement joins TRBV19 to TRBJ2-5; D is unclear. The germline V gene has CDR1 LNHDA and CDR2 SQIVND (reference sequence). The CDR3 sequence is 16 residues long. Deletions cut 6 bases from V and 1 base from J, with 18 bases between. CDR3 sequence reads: CASRPGKGRSQETQYF. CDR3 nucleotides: TGTGCCAGTAGACCAGGCAAAGGGCGTAGCCAAGAGACCCAGTACTTC. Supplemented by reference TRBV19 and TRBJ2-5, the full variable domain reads DGGITQSPKYLFRKEGQNVTLSCEQNLNHDAMYWYRQDPGQGLRLIYYSQIVNDFQKGDIAEGYSVSREKKESFPLTVTSAQKNPTAFYLCASRPGKGRSQETQYFGPGTRLLVL.

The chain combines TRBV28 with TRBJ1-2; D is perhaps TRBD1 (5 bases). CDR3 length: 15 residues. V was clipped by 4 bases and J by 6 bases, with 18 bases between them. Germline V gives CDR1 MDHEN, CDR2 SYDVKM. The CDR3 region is CASSSPGRQFDGYTF. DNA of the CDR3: TGTGCCAGCAGTTCTCCGGGACGCCAGTTTGATGGCTACACCTTC.

CDR3: CATSRERAYYGYTF. The CDR3 nucleotides read TGTGCCACCAGCAGAGAAAGGGCGTACTATGGCTACACCTTC. The chain recombines TRBV15 with TRBJ1-2, with D uncertain. Trimming stripped 0 bases from V and 3 bases from J, with 8 bases between. The CDR3 spans 14 residues. CDR1 is LNHNV and CDR2 is YYDKDF in the germline V gene (reference sequence).

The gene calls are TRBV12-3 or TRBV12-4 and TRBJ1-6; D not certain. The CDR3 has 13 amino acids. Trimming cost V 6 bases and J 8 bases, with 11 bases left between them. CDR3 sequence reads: CASRLTMDSPLHF. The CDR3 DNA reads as TGTGCCAGCAGACTTACAATGGATTCACCCCTCCACTTT.

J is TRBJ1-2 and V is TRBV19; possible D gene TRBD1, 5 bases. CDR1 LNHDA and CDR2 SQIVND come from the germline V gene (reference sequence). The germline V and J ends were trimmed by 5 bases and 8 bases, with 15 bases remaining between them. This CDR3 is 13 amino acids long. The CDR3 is CASSPDSQRGYTF. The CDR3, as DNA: TGTGCCAGTAGTCCAGACAGTCAACGAGGCTACACCTTC. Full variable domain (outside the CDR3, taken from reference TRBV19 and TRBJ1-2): DGGITQSPKYLFRKEGQNVTLSCEQNLNHDAMYWYRQDPGQGLRLIYYSQIVNDFQKGDIAEGYSVSREKKESFPLTVTSAQKNPTAFYLCASSPDSQRGYTFGSGTRLTVV.

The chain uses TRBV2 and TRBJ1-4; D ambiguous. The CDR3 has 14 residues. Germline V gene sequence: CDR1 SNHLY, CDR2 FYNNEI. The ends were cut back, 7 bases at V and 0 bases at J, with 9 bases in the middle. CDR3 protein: CASIVQSTNEKLFF. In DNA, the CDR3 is TGTGCCAGCATCGTACAGTCAACTAATGAAAAACTGTTTTTT.

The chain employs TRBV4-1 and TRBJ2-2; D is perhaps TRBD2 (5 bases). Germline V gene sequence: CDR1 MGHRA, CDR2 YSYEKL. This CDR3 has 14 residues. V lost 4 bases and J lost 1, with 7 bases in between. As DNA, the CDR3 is TGCGCCAGCAGCCCCGGGAAGAACACCGGGGAGCTGTTTTTT. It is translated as CASSPGKNTGELFF.

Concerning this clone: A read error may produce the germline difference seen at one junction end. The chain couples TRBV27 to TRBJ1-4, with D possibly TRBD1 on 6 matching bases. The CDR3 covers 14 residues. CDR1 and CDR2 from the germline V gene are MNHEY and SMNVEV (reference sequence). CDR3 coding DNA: TGTGCCAGCAGTTCAGGGACAACTTATGAAAAACTGTTTTTT. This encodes CASSSGTTYEKLFF. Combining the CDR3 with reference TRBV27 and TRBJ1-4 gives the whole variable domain EAQVTQNPRYLITVTGKKLTVTCSQNMNHEYMSWYRQDPGLGLRQIYYSMNVEVTDKGDVPEGYKVSRKEKRNFPLILESPSPNQTSLYFCASSSGTTYEKLFFGSGTQLSVL.

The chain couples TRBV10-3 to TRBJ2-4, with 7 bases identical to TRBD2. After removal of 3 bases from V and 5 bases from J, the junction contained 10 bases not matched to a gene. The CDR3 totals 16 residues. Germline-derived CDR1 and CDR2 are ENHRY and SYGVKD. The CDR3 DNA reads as TGTGCCATCAGTGAACCGAGTAAGGCGGGGGAAAACATTCAGTACTTC. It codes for CAISEPSKAGENIQYF.

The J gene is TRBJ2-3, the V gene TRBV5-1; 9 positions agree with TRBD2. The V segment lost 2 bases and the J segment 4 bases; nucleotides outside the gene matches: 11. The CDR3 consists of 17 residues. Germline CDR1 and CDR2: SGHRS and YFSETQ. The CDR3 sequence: CASSFNGAGGRADTQYF. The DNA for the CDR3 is TGCGCCAGCAGCTTCAACGGCGCGGGGGGGAGAGCAGATACGCAGTATTTT. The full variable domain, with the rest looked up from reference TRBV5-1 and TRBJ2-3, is KAGVTQTPRYLIKTRGQQVTLSCSPISGHRSVSWYQQTPGQGLQFLFEYFSETQRNKGNFPGRFSGRQFSNSRSEMNVSTLELGDSALYLCASSFNGAGGRADTQYFGPGTRLTVL.

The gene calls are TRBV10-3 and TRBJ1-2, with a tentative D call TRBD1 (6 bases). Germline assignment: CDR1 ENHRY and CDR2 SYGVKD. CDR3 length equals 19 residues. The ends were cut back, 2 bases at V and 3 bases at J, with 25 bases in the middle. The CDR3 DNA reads TGTGCCATCAGTGAGCCGGGCCTGGGCAGGGGCTCTGGTGACTATGGCTACACCTTC. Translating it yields CAISEPGLGRGSGDYGYTF.

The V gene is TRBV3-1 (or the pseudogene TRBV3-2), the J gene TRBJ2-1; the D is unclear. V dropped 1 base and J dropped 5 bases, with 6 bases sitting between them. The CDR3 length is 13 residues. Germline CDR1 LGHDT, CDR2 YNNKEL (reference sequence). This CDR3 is CASSQGRNNEQFF. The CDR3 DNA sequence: TGTGCCAGCAGCCAAGGCAGGAACAATGAGCAGTTCTTC.